This TCR beta chain appears in the sequencing data of a study of shared clonotypes between healthy human individuals (dated by TCRdb to 2019 to 2021). In terms of the full investigation: The cohort comprised two women and a few men aged 18 to 49 years. Blood TCR repertoires of a handful of healthy adults were deeply sequenced to estimate repertoire size and the extent of clonotype sharing between individuals. Leukapheresis yielded between about 0.8 and 8.9 billion PBMCs per donor. Per donor, three plates each were used for CD4 naive and CD4 memory, two for CD8 naive, and one for CD8 memory. Libraries were prepared and TCR repertoires were sequenced by different laboratories using diverse techniques, in order to increase sequencing depth and limit assay-specific biases. What the study reported, not specific to this receptor: Because the study included only a small number of donors, the genetic and exposure-history diversity represented was limited. Even with the large sequencing depth, rarefaction of the sorted-subset datasets indicated that sequencing was incomplete. Clonotypes shared by all four sorted-subset donors showed higher generation probabilities than non-shared clonotypes. Pairwise subsampling led to the expectation that sequencing depth would affect the degree of clonotype sharing among donors. When a few donors were compared, the shared fraction of clonotypes was 5% to 6.5% for naive CD4, over 3% for naive CD8, roughly 2.5% for memory CD4, and 0.3% to 0.5% for memory CD8. Sampling was restricted to blood, and TCR repertoires in tissues likely differ from the TCR repertoires found in blood. Larger estimated clonotype richness was generally found for naive subsets than for memory subsets.

The CDR3 spans 15 residues, from the cysteine through the phenylalanine. Only the CDR3 DNA stays, 45 bases, in frame from base 1. From a lookup of the germline V gene, CDR1 and CDR2 are MGHRA and YSYEKL. A distance of 10 bases separates the germline ends of V and J, which lose 1 base and 0 bases respectively. For the CD8 naive samples, CD45RO-negative cells were positively selected for CCR7, yielding a CD45RA+CCR7+ population from which TemRA cells were excluded. Donors were healthy HIV-negative adults with no recently reported acute infections or vaccinations. Only Caucasian adults living in Nashville, Tennessee, USA were represented among the donors. Blood was obtained by leukapheresis, after which PBMCs were separated by Ficoll-Histopaque density gradient centrifugation and cryopreserved in liquid nitrogen vapor phase. Analytical flow cytometry was used to check the purity and quantity of each magnetically sorted T cell population. Each sorted fraction had its genomic DNA isolated and then quantified by UV absorbance on a Nanodrop 2000c.

Using the deep immunoSEQ assay, TCR CDR3 regions were amplified from genomic DNA by multiplex PCR. Extracted genomic DNA from each cell subset was spread evenly across all wells of several immunoSEQ 96-well plates, with each plate serving as a replicate. For sorted subsets, about 200 ng genomic DNA, equal to 30,000 to 35,000 T cell genomes, was loaded into each replicate PCR. Purified libraries were measured with a Qubit 3.0 fluorometer, size-checked on a Bioanalyzer 2100, and measured again with the KAPA Library Quantification kit. Every immunoSEQ 96-well plate was sequenced on a dedicated single-read 150-cycle Illumina NextSeq 550 flow cell. The authors' analysis ran thus. The immunoSEQ output contained only junctional sequences without quality scores, so filtering could not match that applied to full-length reads. To assign V/J genes and CDR3, sequences were annotated against IMGT germline references using PyIR, a Python wrapper for IgBLAST v1.9. Reads with weak V/J assignments (E-value above 1e-6), missing CDR3, stop codons, out-of-frame junctions, or ambiguous translated residues were removed. V3J clonotypes were defined as sequences sharing the same inferred V gene, J gene, and CDR3 amino acid sequence. Percentage overlap between repertoires was computed as shared unique clonotypes divided by the size of the smaller repertoire. Three approaches were used to assess repertoire richness: RTK rarefaction, the Chao1 estimator, and Recon v2.1 estimates of unobserved clonotypes. Generation probabilities were computed with OLGA for all TCRbeta clonotypes obtained by the gDNA method from several donors. The table was pulled from immuneACCESS by TCRdb, which kept in-frame rearrangements only. Such tables lose some clones; where checked, under half of the loss comes from unresolved V genes, and the rest has no known cause. The V and J calls and the clone size are those of that table, but D and trimming were determined from the DNA. This sample has about 2.1 million clones in its table, and 93% of those were observed once. Over 1.5% of the sample comes from the top ten.

Notes on this clone: The antigen it binds to is not known. No per-base quality is available; no much larger clone lies one base away.

This chain joins TRBV4-1 to TRBJ2-7; the D gene assignment is ambiguous. The receptor's source is a man aged 18 to 29 in good health. Some clones in this sample may be carry-over from other donors' samples. Sequencing input: naive CD8+ T cells from PBMCs. Taken with the paper, the label for cell subset or site translates to: CD45RA+CCR7+. This receptor carries the CDR3 CASSQATGPSYEQYF. DNA sequence: TGCGCCAGCAGCCAAGCCACCGGGCCCTCCTACGAGCAGTACTTC.